The 14 T cell receptor beta chains listed next were all sequenced from one sample in a study of cytomegalovirus exposure and HLA in healthy donors. The PCR contained 60 Vbeta and 13 Jbeta primers. TCRdb's copy holds only in-frame clones and misses some; the assay was immunoSEQ multiplex PCR. Of 95,000 to 100,000 clones in the sample, 85% were seen once. The sequenced sample was PBMCs. The receptors derive from a man aged 25 to 45 in good health and CMV-seronegative.

This clone showed up just once. The V call is TRBV19, the J call TRBJ2-3; TRBD1 might be the D (6 bases). The CDR3 spans 14 residues. The germline gives CDR1 LNHDA, CDR2 SQIVND (reference sequence). Between the trimmed V and J ends, which lost 6 bases and 2 bases, there was a span of 12 bases. CDR3 residues: CASSLTGPTDTQYF. The DNA for the CDR3 is TGTGCCAGTAGCCTGACAGGACCCACAGATACGCAGTATTTT. The complete variable domain, with remaining parts taken from reference TRBV19 and TRBJ2-3, reads DGGITQSPKYLFRKEGQNVTLSCEQNLNHDAMYWYRQDPGQGLRLIYYSQIVNDFQKGDIAEGYSVSREKKESFPLTVTSAQKNPTAFYLCASSLTGPTDTQYFGPGTRLTVL.

The chain combines TRBV2 with TRBJ2-3; TRBD2 might be the D (6 bases). V lost 6 bases and J 4 bases, leaving 14 bases between the germline ends. In germline, CDR1 is SNHLY, CDR2 FYNNEI. The CDR3 contains 14 residues. In DNA, the CDR3 is TGTGCCAGCAGAATCGCACTAGCTCCAGATACGCAGTATTTT. Translation gives CASRIALAPDTQYF.

V and J are TRBV28 and TRBJ2-5, with 8 bases matching TRBD2. This CDR3 contains 16 residues. J lost 5 bases, V lost 5 bases, and 13 bases had no gene match. Germline lookup yields CDR1 MDHEN and CDR2 SYDVKM. The CDR3, as DNA: TGTGCCAGCAGTCCCGCGTCCAGCGGGAGTTTTGAGACCCAGTACTTC. The encoded protein is CASSPASSGSFETQYF.

The gene calls are TRBV19 and TRBJ2-6, with 7 bases lining up with TRBD1. CDR3 length: 14 amino acids. V was clipped by 4 bases and J by 3 bases; unmatched bases: 0. Per the germline V gene, CDR1 is LNHDA and CDR2 is SQIVND (reference sequence). The CDR3 coding sequence is TGTGCCAGTAGTAACAGGGGTGGGGCCAACGTCCTGACTTTC. Translating gives CASSNRGGANVLTF.

The rearrangement links TRBV5-4 to TRBJ2-3, with 7 nucleotides matching TRBD1. The junction had 10 bases not matched to a gene; V was cut back by 4 bases and J by 5 bases. Looked up from germline, CDR1 is SGHNT and CDR2 is YYREEE (reference sequence). The CDR3 spans 15 residues. The DNA for the CDR3 is TGTGCCAGCAGCGAGAGACAGGGAGTCGGAGATACGCAGTATTTT. Translating gives CASSERQGVGDTQYF.

V gene TRBV5-1 combines with J gene TRBJ1-1, with TRBD1 identical over 7 bases. Germline V gene data show CDR1 as SGHRS and CDR2 as YFSETQ. Losses at the gene ends were 4 bases for V and 3 bases for J; bases not matched to a gene: 9. This CDR3 is built from 15 residues. CDR3 in amino acids: CASSLATGSHTEAFF. CDR3 nucleotide sequence: TGCGCCAGCAGCCTCGCGACAGGGTCGCACACTGAAGCTTTCTTT.

This clone has a handful of counts. V and J are TRBV6-5 and TRBJ2-1; 7 positions match TRBD1. There are 13 residues in the CDR3. After removal of 7 bases from V and 9 bases from J, the junction contained 9 bases not matched to a gene. The V gene's germline CDR1 is MNHEY and CDR2 SVGAGI. CDR3 loop: CASTQDRFAEQFF. The CDR3 nucleotides read TGTGCCAGCACCCAGGACAGGTTTGCTGAGCAGTTCTTC.

The chain employs TRBV30 and TRBJ1-5; 7 nucleotides align to TRBD1. With 0 bases clipped from V and 5 bases from J, the junction kept 7 bases outside the gene matches. In germline, CDR1 is GTSNPN, CDR2 SVGIG (reference sequence). The CDR3 loop spans 15 amino acids. CDR3 region: CAWSVLGQYDQPQHF. CDR3 nucleotides: TGTGCCTGGAGTGTACTGGGACAGTATGATCAGCCCCAGCATTTT.

V and J are TRBV19 and TRBJ2-1; D is perhaps TRBD2 (5 bases). Germline lookup yields CDR1 LNHDA and CDR2 SQIVND (reference sequence). Trimming took 5 bases from V and 8 from J, leaving 13 bases between them. The CDR3 has 13 residues. CDR3 coding DNA: TGTGCCAGTAGTCTCCGGTCGAGGGATGAGCAGTTCTTC. Translating gives CASSLRSRDEQFF.

The chain is built from TRBV30 and TRBJ1-6, with 8 bases aligning to TRBD1. Germline-derived CDR1 and CDR2 are GTSNPN and SVGIG (reference sequence). This CDR3 comprises 14 residues. V dropped 5 bases and J dropped 5; count of bases not matched to a gene: 5. CDR3 bases: TGTGCCTGGGGGACAGGAGTAAATAATTCACCCCTCCACTTT. Amino acids: CAWGTGVNNSPLHF.

The V call is TRBV2, the J call TRBJ1-6, with D hard to call. Germline loops: CDR1 SNHLY, CDR2 FYNNEI. CDR3 size: 16 residues. In DNA form, the CDR3 reads TGTGCTAGAGGCCCATCCGACCGGTGGGTTTTCTCACCCCTCCACTTT. This encodes CARGPSDRWVFSPLHF.

The chain couples TRBV2 to TRBJ2-5; 9 bases fit TRBD2. The germline CDR1 and CDR2 sequences are SNHLY and FYNNEI. This CDR3 contains 17 residues. Losses at the gene ends were 6 bases for V and 2 bases for J; bases not matched to a gene: 13. CDR3 amino acids: CASRTDWRGGGQETQYF. CDR3 nucleotide sequence: TGTGCCAGCAGGACGGACTGGCGGGGGGGTGGTCAAGAGACCCAGTACTTC.

The chain employs TRBV9 and TRBJ1-1; 8 bases map to TRBD1. Germline CDR1 reads SGDLS; CDR2 reads YYNGEE. The CDR3 has 14 amino acids. V dropped 0 bases and J dropped 4; count of bases not matched to a gene: 2. Here the CDR3 reads CASSVAGGITEAFF. The CDR3 region has the DNA TGTGCCAGCAGCGTAGCAGGGGGCATCACTGAAGCTTTCTTT.

This chain uses TRBV5-6 with TRBJ2-7; 8 nucleotides line up with TRBD1. Germline V gene lookup returns CDR1 SGHDT and CDR2 YYEEEE. The J segment lost 0 bases and the V segment lost 3 bases, leaving 5 bases of the junction unmatched. The CDR3 covers 15 residues. The CDR3 sequence: CASSSPGQDSYEQYF. In DNA, the CDR3 is TGTGCCAGCAGCTCACCGGGACAGGACTCCTACGAGCAGTACTTC.